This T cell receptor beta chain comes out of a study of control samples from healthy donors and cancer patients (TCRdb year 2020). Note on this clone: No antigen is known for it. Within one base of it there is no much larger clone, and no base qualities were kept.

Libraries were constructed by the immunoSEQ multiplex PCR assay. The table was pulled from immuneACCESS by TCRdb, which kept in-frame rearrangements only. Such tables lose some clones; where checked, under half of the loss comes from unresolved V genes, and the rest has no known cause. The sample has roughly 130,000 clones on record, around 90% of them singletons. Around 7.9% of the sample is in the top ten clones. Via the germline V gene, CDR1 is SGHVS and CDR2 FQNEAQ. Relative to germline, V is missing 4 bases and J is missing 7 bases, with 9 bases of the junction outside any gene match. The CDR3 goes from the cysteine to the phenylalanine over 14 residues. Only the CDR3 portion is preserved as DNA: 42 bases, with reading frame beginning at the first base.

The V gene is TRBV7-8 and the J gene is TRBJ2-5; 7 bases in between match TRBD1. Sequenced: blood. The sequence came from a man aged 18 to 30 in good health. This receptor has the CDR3 CASSSGQARGTQYF. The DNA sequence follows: TGTGCCAGCAGCTCCGGACAGGCGAGGGGGACCCAGTACTTC.